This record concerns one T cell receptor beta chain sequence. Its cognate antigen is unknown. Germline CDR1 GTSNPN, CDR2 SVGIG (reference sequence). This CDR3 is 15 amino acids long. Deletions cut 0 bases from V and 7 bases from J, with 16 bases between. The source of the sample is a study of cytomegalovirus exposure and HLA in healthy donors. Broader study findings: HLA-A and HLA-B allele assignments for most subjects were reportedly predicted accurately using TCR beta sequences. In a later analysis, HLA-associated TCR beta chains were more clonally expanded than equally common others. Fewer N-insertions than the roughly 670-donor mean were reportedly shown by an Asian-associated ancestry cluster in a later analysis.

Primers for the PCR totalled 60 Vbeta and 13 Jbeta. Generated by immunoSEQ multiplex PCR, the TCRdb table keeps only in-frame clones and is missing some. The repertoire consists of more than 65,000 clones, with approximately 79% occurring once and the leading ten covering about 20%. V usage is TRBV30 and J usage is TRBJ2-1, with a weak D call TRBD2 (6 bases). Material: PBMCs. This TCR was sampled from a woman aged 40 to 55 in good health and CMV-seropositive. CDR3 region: CAWSVPGTLGNEQFF. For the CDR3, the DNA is TGTGCCTGGAGTGTACCCGGGACTCTCGGGAATGAGCAGTTCTTC.